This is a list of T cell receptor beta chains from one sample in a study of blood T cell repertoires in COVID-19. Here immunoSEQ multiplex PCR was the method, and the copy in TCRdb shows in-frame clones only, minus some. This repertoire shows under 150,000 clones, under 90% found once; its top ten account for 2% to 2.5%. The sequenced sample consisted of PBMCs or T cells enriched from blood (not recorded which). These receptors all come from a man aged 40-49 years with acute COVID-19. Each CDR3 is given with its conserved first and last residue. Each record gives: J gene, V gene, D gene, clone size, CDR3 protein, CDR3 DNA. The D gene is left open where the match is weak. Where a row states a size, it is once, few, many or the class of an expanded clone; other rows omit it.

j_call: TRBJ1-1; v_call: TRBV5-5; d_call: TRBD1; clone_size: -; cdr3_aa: CASSLGQGRAEAFF; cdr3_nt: TGTGCCAGCAGCCTGGGACAGGGAAGGGCTGAAGCTTTCTTT
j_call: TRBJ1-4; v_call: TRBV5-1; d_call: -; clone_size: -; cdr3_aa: CASSLDSSNEKLFF; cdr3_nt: TGCGCCAGCAGCTTGGATAGCAGTAATGAAAAACTGTTTTTT
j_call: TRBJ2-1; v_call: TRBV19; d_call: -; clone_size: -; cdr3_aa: CASSIGDRGYEQFF; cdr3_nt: TGTGCCAGTAGTATAGGAGACCGCGGCTATGAGCAGTTCTTC
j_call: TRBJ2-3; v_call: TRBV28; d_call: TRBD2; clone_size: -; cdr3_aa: CASTTSGTYTDTQYF; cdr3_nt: TGTGCCAGCACCACTAGCGGGACTTACACAGATACGCAGTATTTT
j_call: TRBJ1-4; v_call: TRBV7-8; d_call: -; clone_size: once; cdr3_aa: CASSLLGQPGEKLFF; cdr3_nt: TGTGCCAGCAGCTTACTAGGACAGCCAGGGGAAAAACTGTTTTTT
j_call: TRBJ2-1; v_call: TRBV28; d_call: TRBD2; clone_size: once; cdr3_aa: CASSGRGRGDEQFF; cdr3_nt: TGTGCCAGCAGCGGGCGGGGGAGAGGCGATGAGCAGTTCTTC
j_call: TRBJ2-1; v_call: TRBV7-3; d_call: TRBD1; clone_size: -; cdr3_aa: CASSEQGVSSYNEQFF; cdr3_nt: TGTGCCAGCAGCGAACAGGGGGTGAGCTCCTACAATGAGCAGTTCTTC
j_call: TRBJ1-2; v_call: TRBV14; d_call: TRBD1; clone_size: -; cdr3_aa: CASSQDFRGHGGYTF; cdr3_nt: TGTGCCAGCAGCCAAGATTTCAGGGGGCACGGTGGCTACACCTTC
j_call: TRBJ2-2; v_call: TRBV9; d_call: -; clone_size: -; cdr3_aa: CASSRENTGELFF; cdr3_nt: TGTGCCAGCAGTCGGGAGAACACCGGGGAGCTGTTTTTT
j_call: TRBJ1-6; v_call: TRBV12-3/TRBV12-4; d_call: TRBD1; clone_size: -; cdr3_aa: CASTGTGGSPLHF; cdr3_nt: TGTGCCAGCACCGGGACAGGGGGATCACCCCTCCACTTT
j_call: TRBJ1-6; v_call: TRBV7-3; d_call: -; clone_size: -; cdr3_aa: CASSLVAGENSPLHF; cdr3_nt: TGTGCCAGCAGCTTAGTGGCAGGGGAGAATTCACCCCTCCACTTT
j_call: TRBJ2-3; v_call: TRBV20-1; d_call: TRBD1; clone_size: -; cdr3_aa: CSASMGTGATDTQYF; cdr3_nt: TGCAGTGCTAGTATGGGGACAGGGGCCACAGATACGCAGTATTTT
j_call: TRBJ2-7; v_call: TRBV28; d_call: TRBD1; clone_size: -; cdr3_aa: CASSLPTGSNEQYF; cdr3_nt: TGTGCCAGCAGCCTACCGACAGGGAGCAACGAGCAGTACTTC
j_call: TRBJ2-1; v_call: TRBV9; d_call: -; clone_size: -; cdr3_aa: CASSVDSGAYNEQFF; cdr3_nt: TGTGCCAGCAGCGTAGACAGCGGCGCCTACAATGAGCAGTTCTTC
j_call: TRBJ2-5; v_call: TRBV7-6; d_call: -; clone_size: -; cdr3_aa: CASSFFAGNQETQYF; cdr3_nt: TGTGCCAGCAGCTTCTTCGCAGGGAATCAAGAGACCCAGTACTTC
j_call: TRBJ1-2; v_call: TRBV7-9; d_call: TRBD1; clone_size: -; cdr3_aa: CASSPFGQGQLHGYTF; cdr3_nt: TGTGCCAGCAGCCCGTTTGGACAGGGACAATTGCATGGCTACACCTTC
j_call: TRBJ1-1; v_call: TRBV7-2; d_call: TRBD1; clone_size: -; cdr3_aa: CASSVQGGNTEAFF; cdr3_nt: TGTGCCAGCAGCGTACAGGGGGGGAACACTGAAGCTTTCTTT
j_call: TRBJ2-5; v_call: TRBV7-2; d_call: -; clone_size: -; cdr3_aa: CASALGARGETQYF; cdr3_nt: TGTGCCAGCGCTCTGGGGGCAAGGGGAGAGACCCAGTACTTC
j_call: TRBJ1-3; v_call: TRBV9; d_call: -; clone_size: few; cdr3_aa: CASSVGHNSGNTIYF; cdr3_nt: TGTGCCAGCAGCGTAGGTCACAACTCTGGAAACACCATATATTTT
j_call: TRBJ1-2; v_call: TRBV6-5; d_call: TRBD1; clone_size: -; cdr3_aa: CASSYSTGLYGYTF; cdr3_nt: TGTGCCAGCAGTTACTCGACAGGGCTCTATGGCTACACCTTC
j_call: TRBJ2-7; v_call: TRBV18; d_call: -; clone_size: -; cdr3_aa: CASSPLGTPGTYEQYF; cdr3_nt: TGTGCCAGCTCACCGCTCGGGACACCAGGGACCTACGAGCAGTACTTC
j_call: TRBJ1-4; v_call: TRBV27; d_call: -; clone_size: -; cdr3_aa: CASIPIGGEKLFF; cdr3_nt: TGTGCCAGCATCCCCATTGGGGGGGAAAAACTGTTTTTT
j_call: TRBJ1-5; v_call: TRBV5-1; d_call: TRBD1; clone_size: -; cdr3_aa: CASSWGQGDQPQHF; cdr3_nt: TGCGCCAGCAGCTGGGGACAGGGGGACCAGCCCCAGCATTTT
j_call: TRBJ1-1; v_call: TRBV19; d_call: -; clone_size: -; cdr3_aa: CASSNNRDIVAFF; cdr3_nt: TGTGCCAGTAGTAATAACCGGGACATTGTCGCTTTCTTT
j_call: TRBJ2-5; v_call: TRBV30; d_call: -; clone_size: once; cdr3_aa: CAWSMEKTQYF; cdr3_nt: TGTGCCTGGAGTATGGAGAAGACCCAGTACTTC
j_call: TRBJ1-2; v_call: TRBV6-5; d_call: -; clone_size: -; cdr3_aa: CASIPGGTNYGYTF; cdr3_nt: TGTGCCAGCATTCCCGGGGGGACTAACTATGGCTACACCTTC
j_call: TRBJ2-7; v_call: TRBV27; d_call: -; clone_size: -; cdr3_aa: CASSLGLIGEQYF; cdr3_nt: TGTGCCAGCAGTTTAGGTCTCATCGGCGAGCAGTACTTC
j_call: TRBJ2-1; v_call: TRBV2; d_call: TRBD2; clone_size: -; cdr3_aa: CASTLAGGVYNEQFF; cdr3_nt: TGTGCCAGCACACTAGCGGGGGGAGTTTACAATGAGCAGTTCTTC
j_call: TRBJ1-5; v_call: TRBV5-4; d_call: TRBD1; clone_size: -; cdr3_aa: CASSLDQGEGQPQHF; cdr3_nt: TGTGCCAGCAGCTTGGACCAGGGGGAAGGTCAGCCCCAGCATTTT
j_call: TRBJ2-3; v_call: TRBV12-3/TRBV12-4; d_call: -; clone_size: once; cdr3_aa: CASSLVVTDTQYF; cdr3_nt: TGTGCCAGCAGTTTAGTAGTAACAGATACGCAGTATTTT
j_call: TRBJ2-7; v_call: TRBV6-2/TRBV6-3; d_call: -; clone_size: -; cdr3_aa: CASSLYYEQYF; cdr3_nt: TGTGCCAGCAGTTTATACTACGAGCAGTACTTC
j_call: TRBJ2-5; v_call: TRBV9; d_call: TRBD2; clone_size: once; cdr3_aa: CASSAGLAGAQETQYF; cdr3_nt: TGTGCCAGCAGCGCAGGACTAGCGGGGGCCCAAGAGACCCAGTACTTC
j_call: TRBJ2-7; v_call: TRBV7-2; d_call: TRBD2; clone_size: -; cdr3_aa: CASSLGAGGREQYF; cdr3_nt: TGTGCCAGCAGCTTAGGAGCGGGGGGGCGTGAGCAGTACTTC
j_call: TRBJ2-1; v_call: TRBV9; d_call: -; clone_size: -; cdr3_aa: CASSVQGSSYNEQFF; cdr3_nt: TGTGCCAGCAGCGTGCAGGGGAGCTCCTACAATGAGCAGTTCTTC
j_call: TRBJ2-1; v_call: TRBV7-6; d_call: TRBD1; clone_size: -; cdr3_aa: CASSLEAPGQGHEQFF; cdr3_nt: TGTGCCAGCAGCTTAGAGGCTCCGGGACAGGGGCATGAGCAGTTCTTC
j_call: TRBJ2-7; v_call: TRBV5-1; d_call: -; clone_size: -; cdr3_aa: CASSPGDGFAKEQYF; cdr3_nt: TGCGCCAGCAGCCCGGGGGACGGTTTTGCAAAGGAGCAGTACTTC
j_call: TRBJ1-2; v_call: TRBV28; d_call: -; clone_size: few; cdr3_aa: CASSFSIYGYTF; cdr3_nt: TGTGCCAGCAGCTTCTCTATCTATGGCTACACCTTC
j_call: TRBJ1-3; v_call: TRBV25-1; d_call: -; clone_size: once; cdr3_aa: CASSEQRSSGNTIYF; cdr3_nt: TGTGCCAGCAGTGAACAGCGGTCCTCTGGAAACACCATATATTTT
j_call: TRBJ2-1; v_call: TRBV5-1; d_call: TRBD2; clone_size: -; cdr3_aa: CASSLDGRGGNEQFF; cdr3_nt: TGCGCCAGCAGCTTGGACGGGAGGGGAGGCAATGAGCAGTTCTTC
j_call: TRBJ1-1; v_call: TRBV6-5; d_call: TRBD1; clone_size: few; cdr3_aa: CASRPGGGNTEAFF; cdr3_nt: TGTGCCAGCAGGCCAGGGGGCGGGAACACTGAAGCTTTCTTT
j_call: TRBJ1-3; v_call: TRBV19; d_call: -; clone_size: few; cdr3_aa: CASSIEETAIYF; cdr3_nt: TGTGCCAGTAGTATAGAGGAAACAGCCATATATTTT
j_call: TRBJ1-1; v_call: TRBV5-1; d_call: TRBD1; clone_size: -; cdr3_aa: CASSWTGPMNTEAFF; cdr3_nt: TGCGCCAGCAGCTGGACAGGGCCCATGAACACTGAAGCTTTCTTT
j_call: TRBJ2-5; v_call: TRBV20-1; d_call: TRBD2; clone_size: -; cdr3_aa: CSATAGETQYF; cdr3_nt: TGCAGTGCTACAGCGGGGGAGACCCAGTACTTC
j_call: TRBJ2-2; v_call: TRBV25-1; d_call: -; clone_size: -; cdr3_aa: CASTGGLGNTGELFF; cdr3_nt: TGTGCCAGCACTGGAGGACTGGGGAACACCGGGGAGCTGTTTTTT
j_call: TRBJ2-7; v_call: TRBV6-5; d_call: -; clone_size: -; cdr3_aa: CASTEGGTNEQYF; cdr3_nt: TGTGCCAGCACCGAAGGTGGGACAAACGAGCAGTACTTC
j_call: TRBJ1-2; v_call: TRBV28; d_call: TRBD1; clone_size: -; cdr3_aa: CASKGTGVGYGYTF; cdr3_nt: TGTGCCAGCAAGGGGACAGGGGTAGGCTATGGCTACACCTTC
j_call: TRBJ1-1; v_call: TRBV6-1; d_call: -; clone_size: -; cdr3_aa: CATLFQVVEAFF; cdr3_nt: TGTGCCACCCTTTTCCAGGTTGTTGAAGCTTTCTTT
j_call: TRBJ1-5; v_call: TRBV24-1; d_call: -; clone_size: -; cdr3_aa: CATDTSRRQLNQPQHF; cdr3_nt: TGTGCCACCGACACCTCGCGAAGACAGCTCAATCAGCCCCAGCATTTT
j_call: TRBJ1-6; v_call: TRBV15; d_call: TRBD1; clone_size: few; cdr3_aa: CATSQGQPNSPLHF; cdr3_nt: TGTGCCACCAGCCAGGGACAGCCTAATTCACCCCTCCACTTT
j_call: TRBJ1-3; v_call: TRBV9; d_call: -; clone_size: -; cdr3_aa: CASSVAQRGSSGNTIYF; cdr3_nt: TGTGCCAGCAGCGTAGCACAGCGGGGTTCCTCTGGAAACACCATATATTTT
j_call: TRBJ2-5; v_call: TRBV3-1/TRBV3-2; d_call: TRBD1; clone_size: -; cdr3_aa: CASSLTGGDETQYF; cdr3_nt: TGTGCCAGCAGCCTGACAGGGGGCGACGAGACCCAGTACTTC
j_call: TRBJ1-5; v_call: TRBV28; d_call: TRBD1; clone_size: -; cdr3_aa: CASRTGTYQPQHF; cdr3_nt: TGTGCCAGTCGGACAGGGACCTATCAGCCCCAGCATTTT
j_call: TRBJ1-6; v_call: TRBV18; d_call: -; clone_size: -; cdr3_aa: CASSTQASSYNSPLHF; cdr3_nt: TGTGCCAGCTCGACCCAGGCGAGCTCCTATAATTCACCCCTCCACTTT
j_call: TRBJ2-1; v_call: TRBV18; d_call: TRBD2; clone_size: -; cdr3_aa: CASSPILAKPYNEQFF; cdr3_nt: TGTGCCAGCTCACCCATACTAGCGAAACCCTACAATGAGCAGTTCTTC
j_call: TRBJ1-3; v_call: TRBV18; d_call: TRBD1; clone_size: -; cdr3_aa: CASSLGTGVTSGNTIYF; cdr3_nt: TGTGCCAGCTCCCTAGGGACAGGAGTAACCTCTGGAAACACCATATATTTT